This TCR beta chain was documented in a study of CD8 T cells in ankylosing spondylitis. Findings of the study overall: Fewer than ten highly homologous variants made up a TCR beta motif that seemed to typify ankylosing spondylitis blood.

TCRdb passed the 5' RACE reads through MiXCR, listing each CDR3 protein once. The table has around 770,000 distinct CDR3 sequences, about an eighth seen once. Notes on this clonotype: Its specificity is not known.

Germline V gene sequence: CDR1 MNHNY, CDR2 SVGAGI (reference sequence). V was shortened by 7 bases and J by 8 bases, with 17 bases between the two germline ends. The CDR3 covers 13 residues. The source is a male donor with ankylosing spondylitis. The specimen sequenced was blood, either unsorted or a sorted T cell fraction (not recorded which). V usage is TRBV6-6 and J usage is TRBJ1-1; D is unclear. The DNA for the CDR3 is TGTGCCAGCAACCTTTACGATACAACCGAAGCTTTCTTT. It is translated as CASNLYDTTEAFF.